These 5 T cell receptor beta chains came from one sample sequenced in a study of shared clonotypes between healthy human individuals. The table came from immunoSEQ multiplex PCR; TCRdb's copy has only in-frame clones and leaves some out. The sample consists of about 470,000 clones, 70% to 80% of them appearing once. The sample taken for sequencing was PBMCs. These receptors were taken from a woman aged 40-49 years in good health. Some clones in this sample may be carry-over from other donors' samples.

V is TRBV6-1 and J is TRBJ2-1; 7 bases are a match to TRBD2. The CDR3 has 18 residues. Germline assignment: CDR1 MNHNS and CDR2 SASEGT. With V trimmed by 1 base and J by 7 bases, 16 bases remained unmatched. The CDR3 DNA reads TGTGCCAGCAGTGAAGTTCTAGCTTTGGGGAGGGTTACGAATGAGCAGTTCTTC. Residues: CASSEVLALGRVTNEQFF.

The gene calls are TRBV7-9 and TRBJ2-7, with D possibly TRBD1 on 6 matching bases. The CDR3 spans 14 residues. V dropped 6 bases and J dropped 5 bases, with 17 bases sitting between them. Germline CDR1 reads SEHNR; CDR2 reads FQNEAQ (reference sequence). The CDR3 loop is CASRYDGTNHEQYF. The CDR3, as DNA: TGTGCCAGCAGGTACGACGGGACAAACCACGAGCAGTACTTC.

The chain joins TRBV2 to TRBJ2-6; D is undetermined. Between the trimmed V and J ends, which lost 5 bases and 4 bases, there was a span of 9 bases. Germline V lookup: CDR1 SNHLY, CDR2 FYNNEI. The CDR3 sequence is 14 residues long. CDR3 nucleotides: TGTGCCAGCAGTCCCCTCACCGGGGCCAACGTCCTGACTTTC. It yields the protein CASSPLTGANVLTF.

The genes are TRBV7-2 and TRBJ2-2; 7 bases match TRBD2. Trimming took 1 base from V and 3 from J; bases not matched to a gene: 5. The CDR3 runs to 16 residues. The germline CDR1 and CDR2 sequences are SGHTA and FQGNSA. CDR3 nucleotide sequence: TGTGCCAGCAGCTTAGAACCGGGAGGAGACACCGGGGAGCTGTTTTTT. This translates into CASSLEPGGDTGELFF.

The rearrangement joins TRBV5-1 to TRBJ2-5; 7 bases fit TRBD2. The CDR3 loop spans 18 amino acids. CDR1 SGHRS and CDR2 YFSETQ come from the germline V gene. With V trimmed by 0 bases and J by 0 bases, 11 bases remained unmatched. CDR3 loop: CASSLAPSGAGDQETQYF. The CDR3 region has the DNA TGCGCCAGCAGCTTGGCCCCCTCCGGTGCGGGAGACCAAGAGACCCAGTACTTC. The full variable domain, its missing parts supplied by reference TRBV5-1 and TRBJ2-5, is KAGVTQTPRYLIKTRGQQVTLSCSPISGHRSVSWYQQTPGQGLQFLFEYFSETQRNKGNFPGRFSGRQFSNSRSEMNVSTLELGDSALYLCASSLAPSGAGDQETQYFGPGTRLLVL.